This section outlines one TCR beta chain sequence together with its context. Sequencing relied on immunoSEQ assay v3.0, run at survey level. Here immunoSEQ multiplex PCR was the method, and the copy in TCRdb shows in-frame clones only, minus some. Seen here are tens of thousands of clones, 85% to 95% observed once, and the top ten hold around 6.4%. Trimming shortened V by 6 bases and J by 9 bases, and 14 bases separated the two germline ends. CDR1 and CDR2 from the germline V gene are DFQATT and SNEGSKA (reference sequence). This CDR3 comprises 11 residues. The sample comes from a study of long-term antiretroviral therapy in people with HIV.

The J gene is TRBJ1-2, the V gene TRBV20-1; D ambiguous. This specimen consisted of unsorted PBMCs, obtained roughly 6.5 years after starting antiretroviral therapy. This sequence originates from a woman aged 40 to 50 with HIV. The CDR3 nucleotides read TGCAGTGCCCAACCCGTCCGCAGCTACACCTTC. This sequence encodes CSAQPVRSYTF.